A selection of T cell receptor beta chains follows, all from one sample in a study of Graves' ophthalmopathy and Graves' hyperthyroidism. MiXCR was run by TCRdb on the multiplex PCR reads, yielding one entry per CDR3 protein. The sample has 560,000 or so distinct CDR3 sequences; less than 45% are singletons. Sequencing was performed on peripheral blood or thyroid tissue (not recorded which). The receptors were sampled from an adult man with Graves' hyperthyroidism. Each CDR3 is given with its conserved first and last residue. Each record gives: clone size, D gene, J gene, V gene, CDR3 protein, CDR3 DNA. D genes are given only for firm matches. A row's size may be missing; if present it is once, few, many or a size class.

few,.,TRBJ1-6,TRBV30,CATGVSNSPLHF,TGTGCCACCGGGGTTTCGAATTCACCCCTCCACTTT
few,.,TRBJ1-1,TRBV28,CASSLGVPTEAFF,TGTGCCAGCAGTTTAGGTGTCCCCACTGAAGCTTTCTTT
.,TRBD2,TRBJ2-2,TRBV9,CASSVGAGGNTGELFF,TGTGCCAGCAGCGTAGGAGCGGGGGGGAACACCGGGGAGCTGTTTTTT
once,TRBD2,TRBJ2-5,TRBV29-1,CSRGAGVGETQYF,TGCAGCCGAGGGGCGGGAGTAGGAGAGACCCAGTACTTC
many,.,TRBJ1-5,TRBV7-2,CASSLVQGNQPQHF,TGTGCCAGCAGCTTAGTGCAGGGCAATCAGCCCCAGCATTTT
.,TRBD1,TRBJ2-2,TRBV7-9,CASSLSTGTVYTGELFF,TGTGCCAGCAGCCTAAGCACCGGGACAGTCTACACCGGGGAGCTGTTTTTT
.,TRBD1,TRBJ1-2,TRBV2,CASSQAGQGADGYTF,TGTGCCAGCAGCCAAGCAGGACAGGGGGCGGATGGCTACACCTTC
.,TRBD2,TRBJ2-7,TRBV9,CASGGGLADSYEQYF,TGTGCCAGCGGCGGCGGACTAGCGGACTCCTACGAGCAGTACTTC
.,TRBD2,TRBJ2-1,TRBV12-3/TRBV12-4,CASRRLAGDNEQFF,TGTGCCAGCAGACGACTAGCGGGTGACAATGAGCAGTTCTTC
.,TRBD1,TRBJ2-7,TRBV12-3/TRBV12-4,CAITLTGGVFAEQYF,TGTGCCATTACCCTAACAGGGGGTGTTTTCGCCGAGCAGTACTTC